This passage covers 18 T cell receptor beta chains from one sample sequenced in a study of CD8 T cells in Susac syndrome. The RNA input was about 0.5 to 1 ug, and it was reverse transcribed with random hexamers. Via MiXCR, TCRdb re-called the immunoSEQ multiplex PCR reads, giving one row per CDR3 protein. The sample yields about 83,000 distinct CDR3 sequences, roughly 94% seen once. Sequencing input: CD8+ T cells from PBMCs. The receptors here all came from a human donor with Susac syndrome.

This chain connects TRBV18 to TRBJ2-1; 9 nucleotides agree with TRBD1. Unmatched junction bases numbered 0, after V lost 1 base and J lost 5 bases. This CDR3 is built from 14 residues. Per germline, CDR1 KGHSH and CDR2 LQKENI. The CDR3 DNA reads as TGTGCCAGCTCACCACGGGACAGGGACAATGAGCAGTTCTTC. Its translation is CASSPRDRDNEQFF.

This chain uses TRBV5-4 with TRBJ1-5; 7 bases map to TRBD1. CDR3 size: 15 residues. V lost 3 bases and J lost 4; bases outside the gene matches: 7. Germline V CDR1 and CDR2: SGHNT, YYREEE (reference sequence). DNA for the CDR3: TGTGCCAGCAGCTACGACAGGGTAGAGAATCAGCCCCAGCATTTT. Protein: CASSYDRVENQPQHF.

This clonotype was seen a single time. The chain employs TRBV30 and TRBJ2-5; D is perhaps TRBD2 (6 bases). Trimming left V 5 bases short and J 6 bases short, with 13 bases between. Germline lookup yields CDR1 GTSNPN and CDR2 SVGIG (reference sequence). The CDR3 loop spans 12 amino acids. CDR3 loop: CAWGGSEKTQYF. The CDR3 region has the DNA TGTGCCTGGGGGGGGTCCGAAAAGACCCAGTACTTC.

The V and J genes are TRBV5-4 and TRBJ2-2; D is ambiguous. The CDR3 has 13 amino acids. The V and J ends lost 4 bases and 5 bases respectively, with 9 bases between them. The V gene's germline CDR1 is SGHNT and CDR2 YYREEE (reference sequence). The CDR3 spells CASSVQTTGELFF. The CDR3 nucleotides are TGTGCCAGCAGCGTACAGACAACCGGGGAGCTGTTTTTT.

The chain employs TRBV20-1 and TRBJ2-1; 16 bases are shared with TRBD2. This CDR3 is built from 15 residues. CDR1 and CDR2 from the germline V gene are DFQATT and SNEGSKA (reference sequence). V gave up 6 bases and J gave up 9 bases; unmatched junction bases: 8. CDR3 nucleotide sequence: TGCAGTGCGGCGGGACTAGCGGGAGGGCATAGTGAGCAGTTCTTC. Amino acid sequence: CSAAGLAGGHSEQFF.

This clonotype was seen a single time. The chain uses TRBV6-4 and TRBJ2-7; 9 nucleotides agree with TRBD1. Germline V gives CDR1 MRHNA, CDR2 SNTAGT. This CDR3 has 13 residues. J lost 5 bases, V lost 10 bases, and 9 bases had no gene match. The CDR3 reads CANEGQGAHEQYF. CDR3 DNA sequence: TGTGCCAACGAGGGACAGGGTGCCCACGAGCAGTACTTC.

The genes are TRBV9 and TRBJ2-3; no reliable D call. V was clipped by 3 bases and J by 0 bases, with 5 bases between them. The CDR3 length is 13 residues. Germline V gene lookup returns CDR1 SGDLS and CDR2 YYNGEE. CDR3 bases: TGTGCCAGCAGCGCATACAGCACAGATACGCAGTATTTT. Protein: CASSAYSTDTQYF.

The V gene is TRBV5-4, the J gene TRBJ2-3; TRBD2 agrees at 7 bases. Germline V lookup: CDR1 SGHNT, CDR2 YYREEE (reference sequence). CDR3 length: 15 amino acids. Trimming removed 3 bases from V and 3 bases from J; junction bases left unmatched: 7. The CDR3 reads CASSSRTRRTDTQYF. In nucleotides, the CDR3 is TGTGCCAGCAGCTCCCGGACTAGAAGAACAGATACGCAGTATTTT.

DNA for the CDR3: TGTGCCAGCAGCGACGGGGCTCGAGAGCAGTACTTC. It encodes CASSDGAREQYF. The chain has TRBV13 and TRBJ2-7; possibly TRBD1 or TRBD2 for D (5 bases each). There are 12 residues in the CDR3. Trimming cost V 5 bases and J 7 bases, with 12 bases left between them. The germline CDR1 and CDR2 sequences are PRHDT and FYEKMQ (reference sequence).

V is TRBV30 and J is TRBJ2-7; D call uncertain. This CDR3 comprises 13 residues. Germline loops: CDR1 GTSNPN, CDR2 SVGIG (reference sequence). Trimming shortened V by 0 bases and J by 3 bases, and 9 bases separated the two germline ends. CDR3 loop: CAWSVLGNYEQYF. CDR3 coding DNA: TGTGCCTGGAGTGTACTTGGGAACTACGAGCAGTACTTC.

This chain joins TRBV19 and TRBJ1-1; D is undetermined. With 3 bases removed from V and 1 base from J, the gap between germline ends came to 9 bases. Germline assignment: CDR1 LNHDA and CDR2 SQIVND (reference sequence). The CDR3 length is 14 residues. CDR3 sequence: CASSMRTANTEAFF. Here the CDR3 DNA reads TGTGCCAGTAGTATGAGGACGGCGAACACTGAAGCTTTCTTT.

The chain couples TRBV30 to TRBJ2-3; 10 bases are a match to TRBD2. Germline trimming cut 2 bases from V and 2 bases from J; bases unmatched to any gene: 4. There are 15 residues in the CDR3. CDR1 is GTSNPN and CDR2 is SVGIG in the germline V gene (reference sequence). The CDR3 DNA is TGTGCCTGGAGTCCAGGGACTAGCGCCACAGATACGCAGTATTTT. It specifies CAWSPGTSATDTQYF.

The rearrangement joins TRBV3-1 to TRBJ2-6, with no clear D. The CDR3 is 14 amino acids. Between the trimmed V and J ends, which lost 5 bases and 1 base, there was a span of 6 bases. In germline, CDR1 is LGHDT, CDR2 YNNKEL (reference sequence). The CDR3 nucleotides read TGTGCCAGCAGCGCCGAGTCTGGGGCCAACGTCCTGACTTTC. Its protein is CASSAESGANVLTF.

The V and J genes are TRBV27 and TRBJ1-1; unclear D gene. The CDR3 spans 12 residues. Trimming took off 8 bases at V and 4 bases at J, with 11 bases between the two ends. From germline, CDR1 is MNHEY and CDR2 SMNVEV (reference sequence). The CDR3 loop is CASGYMSTEAFF. DNA of the CDR3: TGTGCCAGCGGATATATGAGCACTGAAGCTTTCTTT.

The chain recombines TRBV15 with TRBJ2-2, with D perhaps matching TRBD2 (6 bases). This CDR3 spans 16 amino acids. The ends were cut back, 5 bases at V and 4 bases at J, with 17 bases in the middle. Germline V CDR1 and CDR2: LNHNV, YYDKDF (reference sequence). DNA of the CDR3: TGTGCCACCAGCGAAAATCCGGGACTGCTCACCGGGGAGCTGTTTTTT. Residues: CATSENPGLLTGELFF.

The chain couples TRBV7-9 to TRBJ2-1; 9 nucleotides agree with TRBD2. CDR1 is SEHNR and CDR2 is FQNEAQ in the germline V gene (reference sequence). The CDR3 length is 15 residues. The V segment lost 6 bases and the J segment 5 bases; nucleotides outside the gene matches: 8. As DNA, the CDR3 is TGTGCCAGCAGTCCATGGCGGGAGGGTGACAATGAGCAGTTCTTC. Translating it yields CASSPWREGDNEQFF.

This clonotype was seen only a few times. One junction end disagrees with the germline gene, perhaps due to a read error. J is TRBJ2-7 and V is TRBV7-7; D not resolved. Germline V gene data show CDR1 as SSHAT and CDR2 as FNYEAQ (reference sequence). The CDR3 is made up of 14 amino acids. The CDR3 DNA reads TGTGCTAGCAGCTTAGACCCAGGTTCCTACGAGCAGTACTTC. Its protein is CASSLDPGSYEQYF.

The rearrangement joins TRBV5-1 to TRBJ2-1; 10 bases map to TRBD2. The CDR3 contains 17 residues. Trimming removed 0 bases from V and 7 bases from J; junction bases left unmatched: 10. Looked up from germline, CDR1 is SGHRS and CDR2 is YFSETQ. DNA of the CDR3: TGCGCCAGCAGCTTGGGTTCGGGACTAGCGCCTGGGAATGAGCAGTTCTTC. Translation: CASSLGSGLAPGNEQFF.